The rows below give T cell receptor beta chains drawn from one sample of a study of CD8 T cells in Susac syndrome. TCRdb re-called the immunoSEQ multiplex PCR reads with MiXCR, one entry per CDR3 protein. Here the sample spans 210,000 or so distinct CDR3 sequences, about 95% being singletons. The sequenced material came from CD4+ T cells from PBMCs. Receptors were obtained from a human donor with Susac syndrome. The CDR3 runs from the conserved cysteine through the conserved F or W. The order of the fields is clone size, D gene, J gene, V gene, CDR3 DNA, CDR3 protein. A D gene is named only where the DNA matches it firmly. Part of the rows lack a size; the others show once, few, many or a class for expanded clones.

NA,TRBD1,TRBJ1-6,TRBV7-3,TGTGCCAGCAGCCGCGGGGGACAGGGAGGTTGGAATTCACCCCTCCACTTT,CASSRGGQGGWNSPLHF
NA,NA,TRBJ2-3,TRBV28,TGTGCCAGCAGTTTGACGAGCGACCGGGACTCCCCGGATACGCAGTATTTT,CASSLTSDRDSPDTQYF
NA,NA,TRBJ1-6,TRBV30,TGTGCCTGGAGTTCGGGCCTCGATAATTCACCCCTCCACTTT,CAWSSGLDNSPLHF
few,NA,TRBJ1-2,TRBV11-2,TGTGCCAGCAGCTTAGGCGGGGACTATGGCTACACCTTC,CASSLGGDYGYTF
once,NA,TRBJ2-1,TRBV20-1,TGCAGTGCTAGAGATCCCAGGGTCAATGAGCAGTTCTTC,CSARDPRVNEQFF
once,TRBD1,TRBJ2-7,TRBV10-3,TGTGCCATCAGTCCGGGACAGGGCACCTACGAGCAGTACTTC,CAISPGQGTYEQYF
NA,TRBD2,TRBJ2-3,TRBV4-1,TGCGCCAGCAGCCAAATAACTAGCGGGGCTAGCACAGATACGCAGTATTTT,CASSQITSGASTDTQYF
NA,NA,TRBJ1-1,TRBV5-1,TGCGCCAGCAGCTTGGGACCACAAGGAGAAGCTTTCTTT,CASSLGPQGEAFF
NA,NA,TRBJ2-2,TRBV20-1,TGCAGTGCTAGGTCGGGACGGGGCACCGGGGAGCTGTTTTTT,CSARSGRGTGELFF
NA,NA,TRBJ1-1,TRBV10-3,TGTGCCATCAGTGGTGGGACCTCCGAAGCTTTCTTT,CAISGGTSEAFF
NA,NA,TRBJ2-6,TRBV9,TGTGCCAGCAGCCCCCATTACTCTGGGGCCAACGTCCTGACTTTC,CASSPHYSGANVLTF
NA,NA,TRBJ2-6,TRBV14,TGTGCCAGCAGCCAAGATGGTATCTGGGCCAACGTCCTGACTTTC,CASSQDGIWANVLTF
NA,TRBD2,TRBJ2-3,TRBV5-1,TGCGCCAGCAGCCTACGGGCTAGCGGAGCTAGCACAGATACGCAGTATTTT,CASSLRASGASTDTQYF
NA,NA,TRBJ2-7,TRBV21-1,TGTGCCAGCAGCAAGTGGTATCCTTTGTACGAGCAGTACTTC,CASSKWYPLYEQYF
NA,TRBD1,TRBJ1-1,TRBV4-3,TGCGCCAGCAGCCTGGACAGGGGATTAACTGAAGCTTTCTTT,CASSLDRGLTEAFF